This TCR beta chain was identified in a study of CD8+ T cells in alopecia areata. The treatment here: oral pan-JAK inhibitor, 5-10 mg twice daily. Patients with alopecia areata provided lesional scalp punch biopsies as well as peripheral blood. As for this clone: As yet, its antigen is unknown.

Study observations and caveats: The study also sequences resident alphabeta T cells of normal skin in scalp samples. Scalp clonality and expanded CD8+ clones among the top 100 showed significant decreases with tofacitinib. The presence of one nonresponder keeps the tie between baseline CD8+ expansion and response uncertain.

Trimming took off 0 bases at V and 5 bases at J, with 10 bases between the two ends. CDR1 and CDR2 (germline): SGHRS, YFSETQ. There are 14 residues in the CDR3. Investigators isolated RNA and reverse transcribed it into cDNA to act as the sequencing template. Sequencing used immunoSEQ multiplex PCR; TCRdb keeps in-frame clones, though not all of them. The table includes about 210,000 clones, roughly 64% detected once. The material sequenced was CD4+ T cells sorted from blood, taken at week 4, from a patient treated with tofacitinib. J is TRBJ2-3 and V is TRBV5-1, with D unresolved. This TCR was sampled from a human donor with alopecia areata. The CDR3 DNA reads TGCGCCAGCAGCTTGGGGACCAACTTAGATACGCAGTATTTT. Translating gives CASSLGTNLDTQYF.